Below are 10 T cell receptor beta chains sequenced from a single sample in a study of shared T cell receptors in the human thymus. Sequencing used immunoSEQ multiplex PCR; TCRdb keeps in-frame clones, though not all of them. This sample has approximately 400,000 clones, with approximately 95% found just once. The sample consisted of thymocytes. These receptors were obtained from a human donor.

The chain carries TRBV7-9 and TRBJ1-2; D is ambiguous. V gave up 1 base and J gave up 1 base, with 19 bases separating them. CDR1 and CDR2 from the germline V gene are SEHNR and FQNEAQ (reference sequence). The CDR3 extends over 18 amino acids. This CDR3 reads CASSLGNQPPTLNYGYTF. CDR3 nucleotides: TGTGCCAGCAGCTTAGGTAACCAGCCTCCCACTCTTAACTATGGCTACACCTTC.

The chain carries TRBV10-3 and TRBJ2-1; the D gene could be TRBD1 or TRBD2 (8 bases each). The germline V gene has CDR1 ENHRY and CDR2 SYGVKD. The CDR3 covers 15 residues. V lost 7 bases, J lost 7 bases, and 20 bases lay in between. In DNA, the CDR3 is TGTGCCATCACGGGGGGGCAGGGGGCGGAGAATGAGCAGTTCTTC. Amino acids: CAITGGQGAENEQFF.

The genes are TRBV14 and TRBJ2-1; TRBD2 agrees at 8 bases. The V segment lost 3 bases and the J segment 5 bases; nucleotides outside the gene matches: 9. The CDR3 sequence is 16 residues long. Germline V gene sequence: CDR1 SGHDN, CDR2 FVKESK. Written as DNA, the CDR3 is TGTGCCAGCAGCCAGAGGCTAGCGGGTGTCAACAATGAGCAGTTCTTC. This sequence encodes CASSQRLAGVNNEQFF.

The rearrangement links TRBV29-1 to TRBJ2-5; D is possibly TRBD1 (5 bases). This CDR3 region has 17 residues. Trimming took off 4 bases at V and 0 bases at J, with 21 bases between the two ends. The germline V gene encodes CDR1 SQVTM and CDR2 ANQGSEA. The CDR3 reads CSVAGDRQRYHQETQYF. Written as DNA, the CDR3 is TGCAGCGTTGCTGGTGACCGACAGCGATACCACCAAGAGACCCAGTACTTC.

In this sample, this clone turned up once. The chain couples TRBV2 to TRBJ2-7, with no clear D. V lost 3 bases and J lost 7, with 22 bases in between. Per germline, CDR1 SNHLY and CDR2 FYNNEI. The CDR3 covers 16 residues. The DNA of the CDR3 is TGTGCCAGCAGTGATATCCCAGGAAGGGTTGCTGGGGAGCAGTACTTC. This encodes CASSDIPGRVAGEQYF.

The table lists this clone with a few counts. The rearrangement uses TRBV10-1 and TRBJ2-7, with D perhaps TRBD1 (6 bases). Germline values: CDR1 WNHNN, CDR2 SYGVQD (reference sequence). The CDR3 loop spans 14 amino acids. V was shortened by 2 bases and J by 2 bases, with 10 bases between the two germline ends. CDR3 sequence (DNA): TGCGCCAGCAGTGAGACGGACAGACCCTACGAGCAGTACTTC. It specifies CASSETDRPYEQYF.

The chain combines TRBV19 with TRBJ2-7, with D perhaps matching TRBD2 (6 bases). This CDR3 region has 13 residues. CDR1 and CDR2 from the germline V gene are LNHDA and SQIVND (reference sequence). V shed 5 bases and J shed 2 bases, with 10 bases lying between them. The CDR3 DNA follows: TGTGCCAGTAGTGCTCGACTAGCCTACGAGCAGTACTTC. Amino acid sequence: CASSARLAYEQYF.

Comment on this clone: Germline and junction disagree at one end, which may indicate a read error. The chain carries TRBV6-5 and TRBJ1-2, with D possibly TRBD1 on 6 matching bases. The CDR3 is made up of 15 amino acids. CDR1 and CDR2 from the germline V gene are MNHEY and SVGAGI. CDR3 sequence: CASSYSRDRPYDYTF. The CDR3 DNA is TGTGCCAGCAGTTACTCCCGCGACAGGCCCTATGACTACACCTTC.

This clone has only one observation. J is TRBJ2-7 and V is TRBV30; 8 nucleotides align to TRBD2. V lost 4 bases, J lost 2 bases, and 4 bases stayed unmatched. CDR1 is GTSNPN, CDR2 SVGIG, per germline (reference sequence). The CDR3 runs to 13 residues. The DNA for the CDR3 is TGTGCCTGGACCAGCGGGAGCCCCTACGAGCAGTACTTC. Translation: CAWTSGSPYEQYF.

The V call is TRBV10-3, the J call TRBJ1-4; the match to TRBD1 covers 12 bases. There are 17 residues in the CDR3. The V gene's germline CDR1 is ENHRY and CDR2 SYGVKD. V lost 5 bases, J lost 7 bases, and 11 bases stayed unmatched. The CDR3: CAISRGQGARGSEKLFF. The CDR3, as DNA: TGTGCCATCAGTAGGGGACAGGGGGCGCGAGGAAGTGAAAAACTGTTTTTT.